The entry below gives a single TCR beta chain sequence along with its context. The target antigen is unknown. Using immunoSEQ multiplex PCR, the repertoire was profiled, and TCRdb retains in-frame clones only, with some absent. The data contain tens of thousands of clones, about 81% of them seen just once; the ten biggest clones take up approximately 0.62%. The data were obtained in a study of OX40 agonist ivuxolimab in advanced cancers. Study overall: Ivuxolimab, an agonist antibody against OX40 (CD134), was given to patients. Earlier anti-PD-1, anti-PD-L1 or anti-CTLA-4 therapy was permitted; about 38% had received some. Three partial responders included one hepatocellular carcinoma patient and two cutaneous melanoma patients. Findings and caveats of the study: Expanded clones were, on average, more numerous among CD8+ T cells than CD4+.

V was cut by 5 bases and J by 4 bases, with 12 bases left in between. The CDR3 length is 14 residues. In germline, CDR1 is SEHNR, CDR2 FQNEAQ (reference sequence). The chain uses TRBV7-9 and TRBJ1-3; perhaps TRBD1 as D (6 bases). The origin of this receptor is an adult with an advanced solid tumor such as melanoma, head and neck, liver or kidney cancer. This sample comprised CD4+ or CD8+ T cells sorted from blood, obtained in a trial of the OX40 agonist ivuxolimab. CDR3 nucleotide sequence: TGTGCCAGCAGCCGCAGGGGATTGGGAAACACCATATATTTT. It codes for CASSRRGLGNTIYF.